The present T cell receptor beta chain was sequenced within a study of CD8+CD57+ T cells in acquired aplastic anemia. For the study at large: The mean DNA yield obtained from sorted CD4+ and CD8+ cells came to 3.2 ug.

Whoever was chosen for sequencing had shown CD8+CD57+ cell expansion by flow cytometry. Patients uniformly had severe acquired aplastic anemia. Between the trimmed V and J ends, which lost 4 bases and 0 bases, there was a span of 7 bases. There are 13 residues in the CDR3. The germline V gene encodes CDR1 SQVTM and CDR2 ANQGSEA. The template used for profiling TCR beta VDJ and CDR3 was genomic DNA. Via MiXCR, TCRdb re-called the reads, giving one row per CDR3 protein. The sample lists about 160,000 distinct CDR3 sequences; approximately 44% were seen once. The table lists this clonotype with many counts.

The specimen sequenced was sorted CD4+, CD8+, or CD8+CD57+ T cells (not recorded which) from PBMCs. This chain links TRBV29-1 with TRBJ1-5; no definite D call. The receptor's source is a human donor with aplastic anemia. The CDR3: CSVAENSNQPQHF. The CDR3 DNA is TGCAGCGTTGCGGAAAATAGCAATCAGCCCCAGCATTTT.